Below, 27 T cell receptor beta chains from the same sample are listed, as sequenced in a study of blood T cell repertoires in COVID-19. Measured with immunoSEQ multiplex PCR; TCRdb has only the in-frame clones, and not every one. The table has 120,000 to 150,000 clones, about 84% seen once. Input material: peripheral blood. All receptors derive from a woman older than 75 in a cohort sampled during active or convalescent COVID-19.

This chain links TRBV9 with TRBJ2-3; 13 nucleotides line up with TRBD2. CDR3 length equals 20 residues. Looked up from germline, CDR1 is SGDLS and CDR2 is YYNGEE. Trimming at V came to 4 bases and at J to 3 bases, leaving 17 bases not matched to a gene. CDR3 residues: CASSLRPRGRTSGGTDTQYF. CDR3 DNA sequence: TGTGCCAGCAGCTTAAGACCCCGAGGGAGGACTAGCGGGGGTACAGATACGCAGTATTTT. Combining the CDR3 with reference TRBV9 and TRBJ2-3 gives the whole variable domain DSGVTQTPKHLITATGQRVTLRCSPRSGDLSVYWYQQSLDQGLQFLIQYYNGEERAKGNILERFSAQQFPDLHSELNLSSLELGDSALYFCASSLRPRGRTSGGTDTQYFGPGTRLTVL.

The CDR3 region has the DNA TGTGCCAGCAGTTCGGGGGTGGGGACCTACGAGCAGTACGTC. It codes for CASSSGVGTYEQYV. The rearrangement uses TRBV28 and TRBJ2-7; TRBD2 might be the D (6 bases). The CDR3 spans 14 residues. Germline V lookup: CDR1 MDHEN, CDR2 SYDVKM. The V end lost 4 bases, the J end lost 2 bases, and 12 bases lay between the germline ends.

This clone was seen only a few times. V and J are TRBV7-9 and TRBJ2-1, with 7 positions matching TRBD2. The germline gives CDR1 SEHNR, CDR2 FQNEAQ (reference sequence). CDR3 length: 15 amino acids. Unmatched junction bases numbered 2, after V lost 1 base and J lost 2 bases. CDR3 protein: CASSLESGAYNEQFF. DNA for the CDR3: TGTGCCAGCAGCTTAGAAAGCGGGGCCTACAATGAGCAGTTCTTC.

V gene TRBV18 combines with J gene TRBJ2-2; D is possibly TRBD1 (6 bases). CDR1 and CDR2 (germline): KGHSH, LQKENI. The CDR3 length is 14 residues. Trimming left V 5 bases short and J 5 bases short, with 12 bases between. CDR3 residues: CASSYYRETGELFF. In DNA form, the CDR3 reads TGTGCCAGCTCATATTACAGGGAAACCGGGGAGCTGTTTTTT.

This clone showed up just once. The genes are TRBV4-2 and TRBJ1-4; D uncertain. Deletions cut 0 bases from V and 4 bases from J, with 12 bases between. This CDR3 spans 16 amino acids. The germline CDR1 and CDR2 sequences are LGHNA and YNFKEQ. The CDR3, as DNA: TGTGCCAGCAGCCAAGAGTCTGGTGAGAATAATGAAAAACTGTTTTTT. Translating gives CASSQESGENNEKLFF.

The chain combines TRBV18 with TRBJ2-1; 10 bases agree with TRBD1. The CDR3 has 15 residues. Germline V lookup: CDR1 KGHSH, CDR2 LQKENI. The V and J ends lost 3 bases and 8 bases, in that order; junction bases with no gene match: 7. CDR3 sequence reads: CASSPSRQGAYEQFF. In DNA, the CDR3 is TGTGCCAGCTCACCCTCGCGACAGGGGGCCTATGAGCAGTTCTTC.

This sequence joins TRBV18 and TRBJ2-2; no clear D. The CDR3 spans 12 residues. Germline V lookup: CDR1 KGHSH, CDR2 LQKENI. Trimming took off 3 bases at V and 4 bases at J, with 3 bases between the two ends. The CDR3: CASSPITGELFF. DNA of the CDR3: TGTGCCAGCTCACCCATCACCGGGGAGCTGTTTTTT.

The rearrangement links TRBV7-9 to TRBJ2-3; D uncertain. The CDR3 is 12 amino acids. Trimming removed 5 bases at V and 5 bases at J, with 8 bases between. CDR1 is SEHNR and CDR2 is FQNEAQ in the germline V gene (reference sequence). In nucleotides, the CDR3 is TGTGCCAGCAGCAGAACTGAAGATACGCAGTATTTT. Residues: CASSRTEDTQYF.

The chain couples TRBV7-9 to TRBJ1-2, with D unresolved. CDR1 and CDR2 from the germline V gene are SEHNR and FQNEAQ (reference sequence). The CDR3 totals 14 residues. The V and J ends lost 5 bases and 5 bases respectively, with 15 bases between them. CDR3: CASSPVGTRYGYTF. CDR3 sequence (DNA): TGTGCCAGCAGCCCAGTCGGCACCAGGTATGGCTACACCTTC.

The chain uses TRBV5-1 and TRBJ2-2; 11 bases map to TRBD2. CDR1 SGHRS and CDR2 YFSETQ come from the germline V gene. Germline trimming cut 1 base from V and 4 bases from J; bases unmatched to any gene: 3. This CDR3 is 16 amino acids long. The CDR3 nucleotides are TGCGCCAGCAGCTTGATAGCGGGGGGGCTCACCGGGGAGCTGTTTTTT. It translates to CASSLIAGGLTGELFF.

V gene TRBV19 combines with J gene TRBJ2-5; D perhaps matches TRBD1 (6 bases). Trimming removed 6 bases at V and 3 bases at J, with 14 bases between. Germline V gives CDR1 LNHDA, CDR2 SQIVND (reference sequence). The CDR3 sequence is 14 residues long. The CDR3 DNA reads TGTGCCAGTAGGGGGGCAGGCCATAAAGAGACCCAGTACTTC. Its protein is CASRGAGHKETQYF.

This clone was seen a few times. The chain is built from TRBV4-2 and TRBJ1-1; tentatively, D is TRBD1 (6 bases). This CDR3 has 18 amino acids. The germline CDR1 and CDR2 sequences are LGHNA and YNFKEQ. Trimming left V 4 bases short and J 4 bases short, with 25 bases between. DNA for the CDR3: TGTGCCAGCAGCCCGAGGGTAGGGACGACAGGTTTGTTCACTGAAGCTTTCTTT. Encoded protein: CASSPRVGTTGLFTEAFF.

This chain uses TRBV4-2 with TRBJ1-1; D might be TRBD1 (5 bases). There are 16 residues in the CDR3. Trimming pared 0 bases from V and 3 bases from J, leaving 14 bases between. The germline V gene has CDR1 LGHNA and CDR2 YNFKEQ. The chain's CDR3 is CASSQDVSGRDTEAFF. The CDR3 nucleotides read TGTGCCAGCAGCCAAGATGTTTCAGGGAGGGACACTGAAGCTTTCTTT.

The chain combines TRBV7-8 with TRBJ2-1, with a tentative D call TRBD1 (6 bases). This CDR3 is 18 amino acids long. Germline CDR1 reads SGHVS; CDR2 reads FQNEAQ. The V end lost 1 base, the J end lost 0 bases, and 16 bases lay between the germline ends. The CDR3 is CASSLEWTVRSSYNEQFF. The CDR3 coding sequence is TGTGCCAGCAGCTTAGAATGGACAGTTAGGAGCTCCTACAATGAGCAGTTCTTC. Full variable domain (rest looked up from reference TRBV7-8 and TRBJ2-1): GAGVSQSPRYKVAKRGQDVALRCDPISGHVSLFWYQQALGQGPEFLTYFQNEAQLDKSGLPSDRFFAERPEGSVSTLKIQRTQQEDSAVYLCASSLEWTVRSSYNEQFFGPGTRLTVL.

J is TRBJ2-1 and V is TRBV9, with D perhaps TRBD1 (6 bases). Germline loops: CDR1 SGDLS, CDR2 YYNGEE. The CDR3 contains 15 residues. V was shortened by 0 bases and J by 1 base, with 8 bases between the two germline ends. The DNA for the CDR3 is TGTGCCAGCAGCGTAGTACAGGGTTCCTACAATGAGCAGTTCTTC. Its protein is CASSVVQGSYNEQFF. Full variable domain (missing parts from reference TRBV9 and TRBJ2-1): DSGVTQTPKHLITATGQRVTLRCSPRSGDLSVYWYQQSLDQGLQFLIQYYNGEERAKGNILERFSAQQFPDLHSELNLSSLELGDSALYFCASSVVQGSYNEQFFGPGTRLTVL.

As regards this clone: Other DNA sequences in the same sample also yield this CDR3. The chain couples TRBV7-9 to TRBJ1-1; no firm D call. There are 12 residues in the CDR3. Germline V gene sequence: CDR1 SEHNR, CDR2 FQNEAQ (reference sequence). The V end lost 5 bases, the J end lost 1 base, and 5 bases lay between the germline ends. In DNA, the CDR3 is TGTGCCAGCAGCGCGGAGAACACTGAAGCTTTCTTT. Its translation: CASSAENTEAFF.

This clone was recorded only once. This rearrangement joins TRBV6-5 to TRBJ1-3; unclear D gene. The CDR3 spans 15 residues. Trimming cost V 6 bases and J 2 bases, with 14 bases left between them. Per the germline V gene, CDR1 is MNHEY and CDR2 is SVGAGI. The CDR3 sequence is CASRVVLGTGNTIYF. The CDR3 DNA reads as TGTGCCAGCAGAGTAGTGCTGGGCACTGGAAACACCATATATTTT.

This clone showed up just a few times. This chain joins TRBV5-1 and TRBJ1-4; D unresolved. V was pared by 0 bases and J by 8 bases, with 14 bases between. CDR1 is SGHRS and CDR2 is YFSETQ in the germline V gene. This CDR3 is 15 amino acids long. The CDR3 sequence: CASSLVSGVGEKLFF. CDR3 sequence (DNA): TGCGCCAGCAGCTTGGTGTCCGGGGTAGGGGAAAAACTGTTTTTT.

The chain couples TRBV28 to TRBJ2-2; TRBD2 matches at 12 bases. The germline V gene has CDR1 MDHEN and CDR2 SYDVKM. The CDR3 consists of 17 residues. V was pared by 8 bases and J by 1 base, with 8 bases of the junction left unmatched. The chain's CDR3 is CASLASGGAGNTGELFF. The CDR3 DNA follows: TGTGCCAGCTTGGCTAGCGGGGGGGCCGGGAACACCGGGGAGCTGTTTTTT.

This clone was seen a few times. The chain carries TRBV5-5 and TRBJ1-2; 8 nucleotides align to TRBD1. The V gene end was trimmed by 5 bases and the J gene end by 4 bases; junction bases not matched to a gene: 7. Germline V gene data show CDR1 as SGHKS and CDR2 as YYEKEE (reference sequence). The CDR3 sequence is 14 residues long. CDR3 bases: TGTGCCAGCAGGTCGGACAGGGACGGCTATGGCTACACCTTC. Protein: CASRSDRDGYGYTF. The full variable domain, with the rest looked up from reference TRBV5-5 and TRBJ1-2, is DAGVTQSPTHLIKTRGQQVTLRCSPISGHKSVSWYQQVLGQGPQFIFQYYEKEERGRGNFPDRFSARQFPNYSSELNVNALLLGDSALYLCASRSDRDGYGYTFGSGTRLTVV.

This clone has a single count. This chain joins TRBV6-1 and TRBJ2-7; no firm D call. Between the trimmed V and J ends, which lost 2 bases and 9 bases, there was a span of 8 bases. Germline CDR1 is MNHNS and CDR2 is SASEGT. The CDR3 sequence is 11 residues long. In nucleotides, the CDR3 is TGTGCCAGCAGTGAACTAATCTGGCAGTACTTC. Translating it yields CASSELIWQYF.

A few counts support this clone. This CDR3 is CASSTSSPGGFAGAFF. CDR3 nucleotide sequence: TGCGCCAGCAGCACCTCATCCCCGGGGGGCTTCGCCGGAGCTTTCTTT. This rearrangement joins TRBV4-1 to TRBJ1-1; possibly TRBD1 for D (6 bases). V was pared by 5 bases and J by 10 bases, with 26 bases between. There are 16 residues in the CDR3. CDR1 MGHRA and CDR2 YSYEKL come from the germline V gene.

Only one count was recorded for this clone. The chain uses TRBV5-1 and TRBJ2-3; 9 bases match TRBD2. This CDR3 spans 17 amino acids. The ends lost 0 bases at V and 1 base at J; junction bases unmatched: 6. Germline V gene lookup returns CDR1 SGHRS and CDR2 YFSETQ. For the CDR3, the DNA is TGCGCCAGCAGCTTGGTGCCTAGCGGGGCAGGCACAGATACGCAGTATTTT. Protein: CASSLVPSGAGTDTQYF.

This clone was picked up one time. This rearrangement joins TRBV5-1 to TRBJ2-3; perhaps TRBD2 as D (5 bases). Germline loops: CDR1 SGHRS, CDR2 YFSETQ. V lost 6 bases and J lost 5, with 13 bases in between. There are 13 residues in the CDR3. This chain's CDR3 is CASKSSPQDTQYF. CDR3 in DNA: TGCGCCAGCAAGTCTAGCCCCCAAGATACGCAGTATTTT. The variable domain in full, completed from reference TRBV5-1 and TRBJ2-3, reads KAGVTQTPRYLIKTRGQQVTLSCSPISGHRSVSWYQQTPGQGLQFLFEYFSETQRNKGNFPGRFSGRQFSNSRSEMNVSTLELGDSALYLCASKSSPQDTQYFGPGTRLTVL.

This clone was recorded a few times. The chain couples TRBV2 to TRBJ2-1; 10 bases agree with TRBD2. V lost 1 base, J lost 9 bases, and 12 bases stayed unmatched. This CDR3 is built from 17 residues. Germline CDR1 SNHLY, CDR2 FYNNEI. In DNA form, the CDR3 reads TGTGCCAGCAGTGAAGACGCCTACCTAGCGGGGGACAGTGAGCAGTTCTTC. It yields the protein CASSEDAYLAGDSEQFF.

The J gene is TRBJ2-2, the V gene TRBV27; TRBD2 matches 9 bases. The CDR3 has 17 residues. V lost 5 bases, J lost 1 base, and 8 bases stayed unmatched. Germline CDR1 MNHEY, CDR2 SMNVEV (reference sequence). DNA for the CDR3: TGTGCCAGCAGTCTCTATCCAGCGGGGGGGAACACCGGGGAGCTGTTTTTT. It codes for CASSLYPAGGNTGELFF.

This chain uses TRBV5-6 with TRBJ1-2; TRBD1 matches at 7 bases. CDR1 and CDR2 (germline): SGHDT, YYEEEE. The CDR3 sequence is 16 residues long. The trim removed 0 bases at V and 5 bases at J, leaving 10 bases unmatched. For the CDR3, the DNA is TGTGCCAGCAGCTTGGGGGACAGCTTCCTAGGATATGGCTACACCTTC. Translation: CASSLGDSFLGYGYTF.